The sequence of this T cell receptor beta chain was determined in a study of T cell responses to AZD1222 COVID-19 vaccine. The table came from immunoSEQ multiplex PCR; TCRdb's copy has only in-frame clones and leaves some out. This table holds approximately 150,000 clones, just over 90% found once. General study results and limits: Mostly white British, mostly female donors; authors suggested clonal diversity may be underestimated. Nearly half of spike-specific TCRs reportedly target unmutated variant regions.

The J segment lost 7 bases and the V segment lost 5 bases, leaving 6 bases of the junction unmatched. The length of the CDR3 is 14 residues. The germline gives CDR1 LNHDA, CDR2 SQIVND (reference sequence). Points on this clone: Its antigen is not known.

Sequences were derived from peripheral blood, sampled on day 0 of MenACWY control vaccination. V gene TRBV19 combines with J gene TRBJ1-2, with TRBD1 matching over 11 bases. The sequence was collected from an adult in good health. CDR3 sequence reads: CASSLDRGQGGYTF. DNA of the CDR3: TGTGCCAGTAGTCTGGACAGGGGGCAAGGTGGCTACACCTTC. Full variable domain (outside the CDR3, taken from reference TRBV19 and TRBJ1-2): DGGITQSPKYLFRKEGQNVTLSCEQNLNHDAMYWYRQDPGQGLRLIYYSQIVNDFQKGDIAEGYSVSREKKESFPLTVTSAQKNPTAFYLCASSLDRGQGGYTFGSGTRLTVV.